This T cell receptor (beta chain) was profiled in a study of blood T cell repertoires in COVID-19. Whole-study context: Whether acute or convalescent, the COVID-19 samples came from the United States, Italy and Spain. In each case, the material was cDNA or gDNA derived from T cells, B-cell-depleted T cells, or PBMCs.

Sequenced by immunoSEQ multiplex PCR; TCRdb stores in-frame clones only, minus some. Of roughly 250,000 clones listed, around 87% were seen once; the top ten hold about 6%. V shed 4 bases, J shed 3 bases, and the junction held 6 bases outside the gene matches. Germline CDR1 is SGHDT and CDR2 is YYEEEE. This CDR3 has 15 amino acids. This TCR came from a woman younger than 45 with acute COVID-19. Input material: PBMCs or T cells enriched from blood (not recorded which). The chain recombines TRBV5-6 with TRBJ2-5; TRBD2 matches at 10 bases. Written as DNA, the CDR3 is TGTGCCAGCAGCGTCCTAGCGGGAGTCAAAGAGACCCAGTACTTC. Translated: CASSVLAGVKETQYF. The full variable domain, with the rest looked up from reference TRBV5-6 and TRBJ2-5, is DAGVTQSPTHLIKTRGQQVTLRCSPKSGHDTVSWYQQALGQGPQFIFQYYEEEERQRGNFPDRFSGHQFPNYSSELNVNALLLGDSALYLCASSVLAGVKETQYFGPGTRLLVL.